Many counts were recorded for the clone carrying this TCR beta chain. Its specificity is not known. The data were obtained in a study of T cell repertoires in cytomegalovirus infection. Study summary: Epitope selection comprised recently identified HLA-C-restricted CMV epitopes and well-studied HLA-B-restricted CMV epitopes. Public TCR beta signatures marked donors with CMV infection and the matching HLA. Study findings and constraints: Clonotype analysis showed dominance of the ex vivo response by HLA-C-restricted CMV-specific TCR beta clonotypes. Cumulated frequencies of public TCR beta families served to identify carriers of CMV plus the relevant HLA.

TCRdb re-called the reads with MiXCR, one entry per CDR3 protein. The sample includes 250,000 to 300,000 distinct CDR3 sequences, approximately 22% seen only once; the top ten take approximately 19%. This material consisted of cultured PBMCs, taken from culture after CMV antigen stimulation. This TCR was recovered from a human donor in good health (CMV status not recorded). Some clones in this sample may be carry-over from other donors' samples.

The CDR3 sequence: CASSPPGAGGWETQYF. The CDR3 region has the DNA TGTGCCAGCAGCCCTCCGGGAGCGGGAGGCTGGGAGACCCAGTACTTC. The V call is TRBV7-8, the J call TRBJ2-5; 9 bases align to TRBD2. This CDR3 comprises 16 residues. Germline V lookup: CDR1 SGHVS, CDR2 FQNEAQ. The J segment lost 5 bases and the V segment lost 5 bases, leaving 12 bases of the junction unmatched. The whole variable domain, filled in from reference TRBV7-8 and TRBJ2-5, reads GAGVSQSPRYKVAKRGQDVALRCDPISGHVSLFWYQQALGQGPEFLTYFQNEAQLDKSGLPSDRFFAERPEGSVSTLKIQRTQQEDSAVYLCASSPPGAGGWETQYFGPGTRLLVL.